Described below is a single T cell receptor (beta chain) sequence and its context. The antigen it binds to is not known. No quality values exist for individual bases; no much larger clone is one base distant. Trimming takes 4 bases off V and 6 bases off J; junction bases not matched to a gene: 11. The germline V gene specifies SGHAT as CDR1 and FQNNGV as CDR2. Including the terminal cysteine and phenylalanine, the CDR3 comprises 17 residues. CDR3 DNA only is kept here, 51 bases in frame from base 1. The sample originates from a study of technical replicates of blood from four donors listed by TCRdb under 2017. Library generation was performed with the immunoSEQ multiplex PCR assay. What TCRdb holds here is the immuneACCESS table cut down to in-frame rearrangements. Part of the clones is not present; checked against another copy, under half of the missing clones reflect an unresolved V gene, and the others are unexplained. The sample table shows 70,000 to 85,000 clones, and around 97% are seen once. The ten largest make up approximately 0.18% of the sample.

The rearranged segments are TRBV11-2 and TRBJ2-3, with 12 bases aligning to TRBD2. This receptor was obtained from a human donor in good health. The sample consisted of T cells isolated from PBMCs. Here is the DNA: TGTGCCAGCAGCTCCGGGCTAGCGGGAGGGCCCTCGGATACGCAGTATTTT. The resulting protein is CASSSGLAGGPSDTQYF.